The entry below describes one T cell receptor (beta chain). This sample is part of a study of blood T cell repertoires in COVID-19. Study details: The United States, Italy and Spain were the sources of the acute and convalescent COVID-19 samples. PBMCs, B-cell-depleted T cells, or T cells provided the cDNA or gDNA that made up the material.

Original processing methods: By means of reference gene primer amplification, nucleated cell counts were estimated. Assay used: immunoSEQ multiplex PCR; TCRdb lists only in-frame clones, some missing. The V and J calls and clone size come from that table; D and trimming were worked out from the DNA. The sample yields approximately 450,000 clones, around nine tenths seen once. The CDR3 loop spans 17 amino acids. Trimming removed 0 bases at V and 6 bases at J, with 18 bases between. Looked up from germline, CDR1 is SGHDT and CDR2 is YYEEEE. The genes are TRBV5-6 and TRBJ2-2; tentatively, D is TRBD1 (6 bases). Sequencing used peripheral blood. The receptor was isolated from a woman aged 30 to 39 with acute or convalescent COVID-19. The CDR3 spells CASSLARNRVRAGELFF. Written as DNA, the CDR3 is TGTGCCAGCAGCTTGGCCCGCAACAGGGTGCGTGCCGGGGAGCTGTTTTTT.